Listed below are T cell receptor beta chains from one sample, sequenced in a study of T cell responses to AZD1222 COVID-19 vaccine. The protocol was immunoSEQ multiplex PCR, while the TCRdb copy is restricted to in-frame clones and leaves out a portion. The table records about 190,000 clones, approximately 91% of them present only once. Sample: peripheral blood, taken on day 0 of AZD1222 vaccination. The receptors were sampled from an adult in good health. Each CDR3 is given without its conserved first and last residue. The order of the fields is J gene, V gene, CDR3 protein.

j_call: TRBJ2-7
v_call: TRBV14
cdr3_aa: ASSQDIVAYEQY

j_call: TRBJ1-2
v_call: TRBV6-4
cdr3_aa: ASSDSNGDTNYGYT

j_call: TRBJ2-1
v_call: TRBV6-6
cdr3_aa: ASSGPGLGYNEQF

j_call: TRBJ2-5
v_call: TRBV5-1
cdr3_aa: ASSLTGRAVETQY

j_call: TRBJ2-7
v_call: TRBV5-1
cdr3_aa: ASSLKSKRTLTSVDEQY

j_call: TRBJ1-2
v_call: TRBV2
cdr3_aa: ASTDTGQGIYGYT

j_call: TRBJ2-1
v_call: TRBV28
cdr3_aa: ASTPGGRYNEQF

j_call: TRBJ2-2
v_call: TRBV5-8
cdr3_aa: ASSKGQGWTTGELF

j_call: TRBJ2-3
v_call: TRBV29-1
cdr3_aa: SGDEGGIDTQY

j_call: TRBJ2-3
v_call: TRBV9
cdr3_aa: ASSVARGTDTQY

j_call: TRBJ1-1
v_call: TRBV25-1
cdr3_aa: ASSEFMNTEAF

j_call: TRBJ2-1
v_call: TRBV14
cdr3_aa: ASSQVIGTPYNEQF

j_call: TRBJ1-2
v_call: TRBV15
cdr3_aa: ATSRERQNYGYT

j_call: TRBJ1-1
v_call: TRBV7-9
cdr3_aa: ASSRDRGTEAF

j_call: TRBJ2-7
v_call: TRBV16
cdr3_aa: ASSLGHIYEQY

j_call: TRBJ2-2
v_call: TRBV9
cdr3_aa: ASSITGTGNTGELF

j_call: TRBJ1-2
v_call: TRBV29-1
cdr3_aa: SVDDTAGDYGYT